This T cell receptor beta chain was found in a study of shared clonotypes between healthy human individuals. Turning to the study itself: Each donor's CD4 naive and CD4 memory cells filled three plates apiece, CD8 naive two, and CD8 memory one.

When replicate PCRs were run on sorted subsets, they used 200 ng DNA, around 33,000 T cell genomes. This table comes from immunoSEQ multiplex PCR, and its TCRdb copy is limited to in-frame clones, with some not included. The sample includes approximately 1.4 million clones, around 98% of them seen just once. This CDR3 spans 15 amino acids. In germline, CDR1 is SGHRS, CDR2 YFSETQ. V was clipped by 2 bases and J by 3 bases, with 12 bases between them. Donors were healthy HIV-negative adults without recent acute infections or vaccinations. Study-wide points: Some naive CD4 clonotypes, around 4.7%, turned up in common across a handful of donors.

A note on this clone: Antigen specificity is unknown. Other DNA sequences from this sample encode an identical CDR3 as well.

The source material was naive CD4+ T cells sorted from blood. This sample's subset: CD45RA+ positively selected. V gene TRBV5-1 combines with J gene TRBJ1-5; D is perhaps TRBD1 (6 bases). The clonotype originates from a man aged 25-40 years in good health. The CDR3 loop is CASSLEGQFNQPQHF. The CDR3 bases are TGCGCCAGCAGCTTAGAAGGACAGTTCAATCAGCCCCAGCATTTT.